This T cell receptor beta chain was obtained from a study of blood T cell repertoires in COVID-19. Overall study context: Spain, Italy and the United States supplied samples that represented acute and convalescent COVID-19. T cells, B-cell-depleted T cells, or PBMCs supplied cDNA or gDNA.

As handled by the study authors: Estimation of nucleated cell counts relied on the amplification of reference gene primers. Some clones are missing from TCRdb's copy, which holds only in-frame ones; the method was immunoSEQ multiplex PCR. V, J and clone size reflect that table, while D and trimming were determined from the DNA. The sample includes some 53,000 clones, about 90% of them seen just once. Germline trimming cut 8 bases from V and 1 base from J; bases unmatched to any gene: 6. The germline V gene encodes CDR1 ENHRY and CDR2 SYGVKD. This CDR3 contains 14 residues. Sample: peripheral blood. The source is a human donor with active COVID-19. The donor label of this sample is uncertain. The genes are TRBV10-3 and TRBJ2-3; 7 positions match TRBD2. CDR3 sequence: CAISPAGGTDTQYF. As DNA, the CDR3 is TGTGCCATCTCACCTGCGGGGGGCACAGATACGCAGTATTTT.